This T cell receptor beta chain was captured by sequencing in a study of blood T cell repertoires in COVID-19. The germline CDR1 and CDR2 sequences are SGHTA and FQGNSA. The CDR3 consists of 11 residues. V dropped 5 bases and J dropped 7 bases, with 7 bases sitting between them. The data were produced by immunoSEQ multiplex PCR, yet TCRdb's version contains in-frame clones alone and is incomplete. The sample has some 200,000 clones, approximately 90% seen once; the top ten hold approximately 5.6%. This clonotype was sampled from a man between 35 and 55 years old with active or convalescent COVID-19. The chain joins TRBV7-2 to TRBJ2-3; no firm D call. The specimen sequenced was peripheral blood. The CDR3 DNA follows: TGTGCCAGCAGCCCCTCTAATACGCAGTATTTT. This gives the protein CASSPSNTQYF.